The 20 T cell receptor beta chains listed next were all sequenced from one sample in a study of Siglec-9 on CD8 T cells in melanoma. Assay used: immunoSEQ multiplex PCR; TCRdb lists only in-frame clones, some missing. The sample holds 30,000 or so clones, 75% to 85% seen once. The sequenced material came from Siglec-9- CD8+ T cells sorted from blood. Receptor source: a human donor in good health.

The V gene is TRBV30, the J gene TRBJ2-1; 9 bases fit TRBD1. CDR3 length equals 15 residues. Germline lookup yields CDR1 GTSNPN and CDR2 SVGIG (reference sequence). V shed 3 bases and J 3 bases; nucleotides not matched to a gene: 6. The CDR3 DNA reads as TGTGCCTGGAGCGCAAGGGACAGGGTCTACAATGAGCAGTTCTTC. This codes for CAWSARDRVYNEQFF.

The V gene is TRBV18, the J gene TRBJ1-2; no clear D. Germline V gene sequence: CDR1 KGHSH, CDR2 LQKENI. CDR3 size: 15 residues. V shed 3 bases and J shed 2 bases, with 13 bases lying between them. In DNA, the CDR3 is TGTGCCAGCTCACCGCTTTGGAGGGTGAACTATGGCTACACCTTC. It encodes CASSPLWRVNYGYTF.

The chain links TRBV7-9 to TRBJ2-5, with D perhaps matching TRBD1 (6 bases). V lost 5 bases and J 1 base, leaving 14 bases between the germline ends. Germline-derived CDR1 and CDR2 are SEHNR and FQNEAQ (reference sequence). This CDR3 is 15 amino acids long. The CDR3 loop is CASSTRTALQETQYF. CDR3 DNA: TGTGCCAGCAGCACTAGGACAGCACTCCAAGAGACCCAGTACTTC.

The chain combines TRBV5-5 with TRBJ1-1, with D perhaps matching TRBD1 (5 bases). The CDR3 spans 13 residues. Trimming took off 7 bases at V and 0 bases at J, with 10 bases between the two ends. The germline gives CDR1 SGHKS, CDR2 YYEKEE (reference sequence). CDR3 in amino acids: CASLWGMNTEAFF. CDR3 DNA sequence: TGTGCCAGCCTTTGGGGGATGAACACTGAAGCTTTCTTT.

To note about this clone: At one of its ends the junction is not consistent with the germline gene, which may arise from a read error. V and J are TRBV20-1 and TRBJ2-1; a weak D match, TRBD2 (6 bases). Germline V gene lookup returns CDR1 DFQATT and CDR2 SNEGSKA (reference sequence). The CDR3 is made up of 10 amino acids. CDR3 nucleotide sequence: TGCAGTGCTCCATCGGGACTCGAAATCTTC. Protein product: CSAPSGLEIF.

The J gene is TRBJ2-1, the V gene TRBV27; 8 nucleotides align to TRBD2. There are 16 residues in the CDR3. V shed 6 bases, J shed 0 bases, and the junction held 7 bases outside the gene matches. Germline V gene data show CDR1 as MNHEY and CDR2 as SMNVEV (reference sequence). The CDR3 DNA reads as TGTGCCAGCAGCTCGGGGGGGCCCAGCTCCTACAATGAGCAGTTCTTC. Translation gives CASSSGGPSSYNEQFF.

This chain connects TRBV5-1 to TRBJ1-1, with D unclear. The CDR3 consists of 14 residues. The germline gives CDR1 SGHRS, CDR2 YFSETQ. The germline V and J ends were trimmed by 2 bases and 3 bases, with 11 bases remaining between them. The DNA of the CDR3 is TGCGCCAGCAGCTTAAAGTCTGGGGACACTGAAGCTTTCTTT. It specifies CASSLKSGDTEAFF.

This clone was observed a single time. The J gene is TRBJ1-1, the V gene TRBV27; TRBD1 is a possible D gene (6 bases). V dropped 1 base and J dropped 4 bases, with 31 bases sitting between them. The CDR3 length is 21 residues. The germline V gene encodes CDR1 MNHEY and CDR2 SMNVEV (reference sequence). The CDR3 region has the DNA TGTGCCAGCAGTTTATACCCAGGGGCGCCCCGGTCTGATAGCCTCCTCACTGAAGCTTTCTTT. This codes for CASSLYPGAPRSDSLLTEAFF.

The genes are TRBV19 and TRBJ2-7; D is perhaps TRBD1 or TRBD2 (5 bases each). The CDR3 extends over 12 amino acids. The germline V gene encodes CDR1 LNHDA and CDR2 SQIVND (reference sequence). Trimming removed 3 bases at V and 6 bases at J, with 9 bases between. CDR3: CASSMGPREQYF. Written as DNA, the CDR3 is TGTGCCAGTAGTATGGGACCCCGCGAGCAGTACTTC.

In regard to this clone: Other DNA variants within this sample encode the same CDR3. This sequence joins TRBV9 and TRBJ2-2, with no clear D. Germline CDR1 reads SGDLS; CDR2 reads YYNGEE. V lost 0 bases to trimming and J lost 5 bases, with 5 bases between them. This CDR3 has 13 residues. The CDR3, as DNA: TGTGCCAGCAGCGTAGTAGGGACCGGGGAGCTGTTTTTT. Translation gives CASSVVGTGELFF.

The chain uses TRBV14 and TRBJ2-2; D is possibly TRBD1 (6 bases). Between the trimmed V and J ends, which lost 1 base and 6 bases, there was a span of 12 bases. The germline CDR1 and CDR2 sequences are SGHDN and FVKESK. This CDR3 region has 15 residues. Written as DNA, the CDR3 is TGTGCCAGCAGCCAAGTGCCTAACAGGGCCGGGGAGCTGTTTTTT. It is translated as CASSQVPNRAGELFF.

The rearrangement uses TRBV19 and TRBJ1-4, with 10 bases aligning to TRBD1. In germline, CDR1 is LNHDA, CDR2 SQIVND (reference sequence). The J segment lost 6 bases and the V segment lost 4 bases, leaving 17 bases of the junction unmatched. The CDR3 runs to 19 residues. The chain's CDR3 is CASSKPTGGAGVVDEKLFF. CDR3 sequence (DNA): TGTGCCAGTAGTAAACCGACAGGGGGCGCCGGTGTAGTGGATGAAAAACTGTTTTTT.

This chain links TRBV6-1 with TRBJ2-4, with 8 nucleotides matching TRBD2. The length of the CDR3 is 17 residues. Trimming took 4 bases from V and 0 from J; bases not matched to a gene: 8. Germline lookup yields CDR1 MNHNS and CDR2 SASEGT. The CDR3, as DNA: TGTGCCAGCAGTGCCACTAGCGGCTTATTAGCCAAAAACATTCAGTACTTC. It translates to CASSATSGLLAKNIQYF.

The chain links TRBV5-6 to TRBJ2-7, with D possibly TRBD2 on 6 matching bases. V lost 4 bases and J lost 6, with 14 bases in between. Germline CDR1 SGHDT, CDR2 YYEEEE. The CDR3 totals 13 residues. The CDR3 nucleotides are TGTGCCAGCAGCCTGGGGGACGGGGGCGAGCAGTACGTC. Its protein product is CASSLGDGGEQYV.

The J gene is TRBJ1-1, the V gene TRBV7-9; D unresolved. V gave up 2 bases and J gave up 1 base, with 11 bases separating them. The CDR3 runs 15 residues. Per germline, CDR1 SEHNR and CDR2 FQNEAQ (reference sequence). The CDR3 nucleotides are TGTGCCAGCAGCTTATTCGGGTCGGGGAACACTGAAGCTTTCTTT. Its translation: CASSLFGSGNTEAFF.

The CDR3 spells CASSISGNLYNEQFF. In nucleotides, the CDR3 is TGCGCCAGCAGCATTTCCGGGAATCTATACAATGAGCAGTTCTTC. This chain joins TRBV5-1 and TRBJ2-1; D is possibly TRBD2 (5 bases). The V gene lost 4 bases and the J gene lost 4 bases, with 15 bases spanning the gap. CDR3 length: 15 amino acids. Germline V CDR1 and CDR2: SGHRS, YFSETQ.

CDR3 region: CATRGSTDTQYF. DNA of the CDR3: TGCGCCACCCGGGGTAGCACAGATACGCAGTATTTT. J is TRBJ2-3 and V is TRBV5-1, with D perhaps matching TRBD2 (5 bases). V dropped 9 bases and J dropped 0 bases, with 8 bases sitting between them. The germline gives CDR1 SGHRS, CDR2 YFSETQ. The CDR3 sequence is 12 residues long.

This chain joins TRBV19 and TRBJ2-3, with 14 bases identical to TRBD2. CDR3 length: 19 amino acids. Per the germline V gene, CDR1 is LNHDA and CDR2 is SQIVND (reference sequence). V dropped 4 bases and J dropped 1; count of bases not matched to a gene: 10. The CDR3 DNA is TGTGCCAGTAGTACCAGACTAGCGGGAGGGCCGGACCGCACAGATACGCAGTATTTT. It yields the protein CASSTRLAGGPDRTDTQYF.

This chain links TRBV11-2 with TRBJ2-7, with 9 bases aligning to TRBD1. V shed 8 bases, J shed 6 bases, and the junction held 8 bases outside the gene matches. Per germline, CDR1 SGHAT and CDR2 FQNNGV. This CDR3 spans 13 amino acids. The CDR3 region is CASSWTGASEQYV. The CDR3 DNA is TGTGCCAGCTCCTGGACAGGGGCCTCCGAGCAGTACGTC.

The V call is TRBV19, the J call TRBJ2-7; TRBD1 or TRBD2 may be the D gene (5 bases each). Trimming removed 3 bases from V and 3 bases from J, with 15 bases in between. This CDR3 is 15 amino acids long. Germline assignment: CDR1 LNHDA and CDR2 SQIVND (reference sequence). CDR3 loop: CASSIGAGQGYEQYV. The CDR3 region has the DNA TGTGCCAGTAGTATCGGCGCGGGCCAGGGCTACGAGCAGTACGTC.